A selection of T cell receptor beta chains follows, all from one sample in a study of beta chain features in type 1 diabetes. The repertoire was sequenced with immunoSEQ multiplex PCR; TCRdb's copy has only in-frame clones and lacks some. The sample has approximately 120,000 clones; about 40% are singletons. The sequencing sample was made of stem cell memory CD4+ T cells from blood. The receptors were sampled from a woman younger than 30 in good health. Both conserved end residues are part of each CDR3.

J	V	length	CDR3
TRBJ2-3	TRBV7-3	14	CASSFLASTDTQYF
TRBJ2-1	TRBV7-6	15	CASSSTPTARDEQFF
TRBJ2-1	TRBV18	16	CASSPSSGRARNEQFF
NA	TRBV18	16	CASSPRNPSGRGEQYF
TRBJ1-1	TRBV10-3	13	CAISPVQNTEAFF
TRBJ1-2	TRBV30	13	CAWSVRGASGYTF
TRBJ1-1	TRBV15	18	CATSRPRRGSVANTEAFF
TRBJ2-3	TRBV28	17	CASSLWTSGRATDTQYF
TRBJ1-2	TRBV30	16	CAWSPSRGGATYGYTF
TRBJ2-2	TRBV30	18	CAWDNKGLAGGPPDELFF
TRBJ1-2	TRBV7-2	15	CASSFRTGGVYGYTF
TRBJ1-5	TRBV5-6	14	CASSVGQINQPQHF
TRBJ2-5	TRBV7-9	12	CASSPWPETQYF
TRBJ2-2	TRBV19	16	CASSGPGLRPTGELFF
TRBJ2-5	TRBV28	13	CASSPQGLKTQYF
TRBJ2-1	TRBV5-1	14	CASSFHASVNEQFF
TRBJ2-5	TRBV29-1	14	CSVEPTPGEETQYF
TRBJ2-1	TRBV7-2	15	CASSLEASPRGVQFF
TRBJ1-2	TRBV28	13	CASSFPTNYGYTF
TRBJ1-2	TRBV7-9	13	CASSLPGRAGYTF
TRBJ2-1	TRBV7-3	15	CASSSTGTSVNEQFF
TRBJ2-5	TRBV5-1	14	CASSLGATQETQYF
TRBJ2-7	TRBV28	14	CASSSQRASYEQYF
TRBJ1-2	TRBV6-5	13	CASRRTVNYGYTF
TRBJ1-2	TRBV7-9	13	CASSRERDYGYTF
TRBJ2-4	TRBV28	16	CASSLTGTLAKNIQYF
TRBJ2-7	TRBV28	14	CASSFGHPPFEQYF
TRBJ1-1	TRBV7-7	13	CASSLDDGTEAFF
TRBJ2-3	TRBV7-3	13	CASSPTQGGAQYF
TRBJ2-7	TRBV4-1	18	CASSRTDWTSGRSYEQYF
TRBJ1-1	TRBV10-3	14	CAISERDSYTEAFF
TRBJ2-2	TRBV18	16	CASSPLATGITGELFF
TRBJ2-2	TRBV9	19	CASSERPAGTGVNTGELFF
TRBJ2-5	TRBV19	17	CASSRSLAGGNQETQYF
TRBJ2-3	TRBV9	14	CASSATGATDTQYF
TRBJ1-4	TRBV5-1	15	CASSSAGGRTEKLFF
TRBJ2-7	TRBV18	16	CASSRTSGSENYEQYF
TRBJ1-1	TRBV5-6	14	CASSLDPGAAEAFF
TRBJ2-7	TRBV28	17	CASSFPRFSGSSYEQYF
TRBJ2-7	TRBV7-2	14	CASSFITGGRKQYF
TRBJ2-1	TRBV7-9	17	CASSLASRTRDYNEQFF
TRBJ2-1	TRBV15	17	CATSRPHIAGEPNEQFF